A single sample is the source of the 18 T cell receptor beta chains below, sequenced in a study of early T cells in non-severe SARS-CoV-2 infection. TCRdb reprocessed the 5' RACE reads via MiXCR and lists one record per CDR3 protein. The sample contains more than 25,000 distinct CDR3 sequences, roughly 4.7% of which appear only once. The sequenced sample was whole blood. The receptors were sampled from an adult who was a healthcare worker with PCR-confirmed SARS-CoV-2 infection or an uninfected control (not recorded which).

This clonotype showed up just a few times. One junction end does not reproduce the germline sequence, and a read error may be involved. J is TRBJ2-1 and V is TRBV7-6; D possibly corresponds to TRBD2 (6 bases). Germline V gives CDR1 SGHVS, CDR2 FNYEAQ. This CDR3 comprises 15 residues. The CDR3 DNA sequence: TGTGTCAGCAGCTTACGATCTATGGGGGGCAATGAGCAGTTCTTC. It translates to CVSSLRSMGGNEQFF.

At least ten counts were recorded for this clonotype. The chain combines TRBV7-9 with TRBJ2-5; a weak D match, TRBD2 (8 bases). CDR3 size: 15 residues. With 7 bases removed from V and 4 bases from J, the gap between germline ends came to 19 bases. Germline V gives CDR1 SEHNR, CDR2 FQNEAQ (reference sequence). CDR3: CASTTGVAGIETQYF. The DNA of the CDR3 is TGTGCCAGCACCACAGGGGTAGCGGGGATAGAGACCCAGTACTTC.

This clonotype occurred many times. The chain combines TRBV4-1 with TRBJ2-7; D not resolved. The V and J ends lost 2 bases and 0 bases respectively, with 11 bases between them. From germline, CDR1 is MGHRA and CDR2 YSYEKL. CDR3 length equals 15 residues. Written as DNA, the CDR3 is TGCGCCAGCAGCCAACTGGCAATAATCTCCTACGAGCAGTACTTC. This codes for CASSQLAIISYEQYF.

This clonotype appeared many times. The gene calls are TRBV3-1 and TRBJ2-7; D is possibly TRBD1 or TRBD2 (5 bases each). V was pared by 3 bases and J by 6 bases, with 21 bases between. The CDR3 contains 16 residues. CDR1 and CDR2 (germline): LGHDT, YNNKEL (reference sequence). For the CDR3, the DNA is TGTGCCAGCAGCCAGGGGGTCGGGCTAGCTCCCATCGAGCAGTACTTC. Its protein product is CASSQGVGLAPIEQYF.

In its sample, this clonotype was seen many times. The V gene is TRBV6-1, the J gene TRBJ2-1; unclear D gene. In germline, CDR1 is MNHNS, CDR2 SASEGT. Trimming took off 2 bases at V and 10 bases at J, with 12 bases between the two ends. This CDR3 has 13 residues. CDR3 DNA: TGTGCCAGCAGTGAAATTTTTTCGGTCGAGCAGTTCTTC. Its protein is CASSEIFSVEQFF.

This clonotype was seen only a few times. The CDR3 spells CASSTNRGAFYEQYF. CDR3 DNA: TGTGCCAGCAGCACAAATCGGGGGGCGTTCTACGAGCAGTACTTC. This chain connects TRBV11-2 to TRBJ2-7, with a weak D call TRBD2 (7 bases). V lost 5 bases and J 3 bases, leaving 17 bases between the germline ends. Germline values: CDR1 SGHAT, CDR2 FQNNGV. This CDR3 region has 15 residues.

This clonotype was found many times. This chain links TRBV29-1 with TRBJ1-4; no reliable D call. The CDR3 loop spans 11 amino acids. V lost 2 bases and J 4 bases, leaving 2 bases between the germline ends. Germline lookup yields CDR1 SQVTM and CDR2 ANQGSEA. CDR3 sequence: CSVESNEKLFF. In nucleotides, the CDR3 is TGCAGCGTTGAAAGTAATGAAAAACTGTTTTTT.

In its sample, this clonotype was seen many times. This chain links TRBV7-8 with TRBJ2-7; no clear D. The germline gives CDR1 SGHVS, CDR2 FQNEAQ. V was shortened by 4 bases and J by 2 bases, with 3 bases between the two germline ends. The CDR3 is made up of 11 amino acids. CDR3 sequence: CASSSTYEQYF. The DNA for the CDR3 is TGTGCCAGCAGCTCTACCTACGAGCAGTACTTC.

This clonotype was seen ten or more times. The chain joins TRBV9 to TRBJ2-4; D possibly corresponds to TRBD2 (5 bases). CDR3 length: 18 residues. Trimming took off 4 bases at V and 1 base at J, with 21 bases between the two ends. CDR1 and CDR2 from the germline V gene are SGDLS and YYNGEE. CDR3 DNA sequence: TGTGCCAGCAGCCCCCTTGAGTACGGGAACCTTGCCAAAAACATTCAGTACTTC. Its translation is CASSPLEYGNLAKNIQYF.

This clonotype was found a few times. The chain links TRBV20-1 to TRBJ2-3; D unresolved. This CDR3 spans 13 amino acids. Germline CDR1 DFQATT, CDR2 SNEGSKA (reference sequence). The V gene lost 2 bases and the J gene lost 4 bases, with 10 bases spanning the gap. The CDR3 loop is CSARRTHPDTQYF. For the CDR3, the DNA is TGCAGTGCTAGACGAACCCATCCAGATACGCAGTATTTT.

This clonotype was recorded many times. J is TRBJ1-2 and V is TRBV6-2 or TRBV6-3, with a tentative D call TRBD1 (5 bases). The CDR3 covers 12 residues. The V end lost 8 bases, the J end lost 8 bases, and 15 bases lay between the germline ends. Germline values: CDR1 MNHEY, CDR2 SVGEGT. The CDR3 region has the DNA TGTGCCAGCCAATTACAGGAGGGAGGCTACACCTTC. Translating it yields CASQLQEGGYTF.

By its share, this clonotype is medium-sized. The chain links TRBV4-1 to TRBJ2-5; a weak D match, TRBD2 (6 bases). The germline gives CDR1 MGHRA, CDR2 YSYEKL. Deletions cut 0 bases from V and 5 bases from J, with 10 bases between. The CDR3 has 14 residues. CDR3 coding DNA: TGCGCCAGCAGCCAAGACGGGAGTTTGGAGACCCAGTACTTC. Translating it yields CASSQDGSLETQYF.

This clonotype was found many times. The rearrangement uses TRBV4-1 and TRBJ1-5; TRBD1 agrees at 9 bases. Germline CDR1 reads MGHRA; CDR2 reads YSYEKL. This CDR3 region has 14 residues. V was clipped by 3 bases and J by 5 bases; unmatched bases: 2. CDR3 nucleotide sequence: TGCGCCAGCAGCCAGGACAGGGGTGATCAGCCCCAGCATTTT. Protein sequence: CASSQDRGDQPQHF.

This clonotype has more than one count but fewer than ten. This chain uses TRBV27 with TRBJ1-5; D possibly corresponds to TRBD1 (6 bases). The germline gives CDR1 MNHEY, CDR2 SMNVEV (reference sequence). The V end was cut by 5 bases, the J end by 2 bases, with 19 bases between. The CDR3 runs 17 residues. The DNA for the CDR3 is TGTGCCAGCAGTGATTCCCCGACAGGTTTGGGCAATCAGCCCCAGCATTTT. It specifies CASSDSPTGLGNQPQHF.

In its sample, this clonotype was seen many times. The chain recombines TRBV6-5 with TRBJ1-1, with 7 bases that match TRBD1. From germline, CDR1 is MNHEY and CDR2 SVGAGI. This CDR3 region has 15 residues. V dropped 2 bases and J dropped 5; count of bases not matched to a gene: 8. The CDR3: CASSYMAAGGTEAFF. The CDR3 bases are TGTGCCAGCAGTTACATGGCGGCAGGGGGGACTGAAGCTTTCTTT.

The chain employs TRBV20-1 and TRBJ2-1; D is uncertain. The germline V and J ends were trimmed by 3 bases and 6 bases, with 9 bases remaining between them. The CDR3 contains 12 residues. Germline lookup yields CDR1 DFQATT and CDR2 SNEGSKA (reference sequence). The CDR3 loop is CSARWRSNEQFF. The CDR3 DNA follows: TGCAGTGCTAGGTGGCGGTCCAATGAGCAGTTCTTC.

This clonotype was picked up a small number of times. The V and J genes are TRBV30 and TRBJ1-4; D gene unclear. There are 15 residues in the CDR3. Trimming took off 5 bases at V and 7 bases at J, with 20 bases between the two ends. Germline V lookup: CDR1 GTSNPN, CDR2 SVGIG (reference sequence). CDR3 DNA: TGTGCCTGGGGCGGCACCGGGTCATGGGGTGAAAAACTGTTTTTT. Amino acid sequence: CAWGGTGSWGEKLFF.

This clonotype was found many times. The V and J genes are TRBV29-1 and TRBJ1-2; D not certain. The germline gives CDR1 SQVTM, CDR2 ANQGSEA. This CDR3 comprises 13 residues. The V end lost 4 bases, the J end lost 6 bases, and 15 bases lay between the germline ends. The CDR3 is CSVVLGYGDGYTF. CDR3 nucleotide sequence: TGCAGCGTTGTCCTGGGGTACGGGGATGGCTACACCTTC.